This T cell receptor beta chain was sequenced for a study of blood T cell repertoires in COVID-19. At the level of the study: T cells, B-cell-depleted T cells, or PBMCs provided the cDNA or gDNA that served as material.

The CDR3 contains 13 residues. The junction had 9 bases not matched to a gene; V was cut back by 6 bases and J by 6 bases. In germline, CDR1 is SQVTM, CDR2 ANQGSEA. In the authors' methods: Estimated nucleated cell counts came from reference gene primer amplification. Sequenced by immunoSEQ multiplex PCR; TCRdb stores in-frame clones only, minus some. D and trimming were read from the DNA, whereas the V and J calls and clone size are those reported in that table. The repertoire includes 75,000 to 100,000 clones, over 70% of them detected once, and about 4.1% sits in the top ten. Sequenced material: peripheral blood. The V call is TRBV29-1, the J call TRBJ2-7, with 9 bases matching TRBD1. This receptor was identified in a man aged 55 to 69 with acute or convalescent COVID-19. DNA for the CDR3: TGCAGCGTGAGGGACAGGGTTTTCTCCGAGCAGTACTTC. Amino acid sequence: CSVRDRVFSEQYF.